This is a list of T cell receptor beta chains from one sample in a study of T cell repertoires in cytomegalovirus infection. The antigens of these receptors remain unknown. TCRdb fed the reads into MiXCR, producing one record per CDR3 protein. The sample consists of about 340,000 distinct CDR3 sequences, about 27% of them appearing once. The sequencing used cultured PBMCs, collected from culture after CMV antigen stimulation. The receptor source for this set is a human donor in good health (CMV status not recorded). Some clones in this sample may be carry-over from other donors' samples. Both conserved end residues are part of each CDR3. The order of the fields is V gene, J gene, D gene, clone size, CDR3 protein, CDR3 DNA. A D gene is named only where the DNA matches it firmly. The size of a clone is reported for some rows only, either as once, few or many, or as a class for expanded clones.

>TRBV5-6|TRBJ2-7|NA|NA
CASSFPGPSSEQYF
TGTGCCAGCAGCTTTCCCGGACCGTCGAGCGAGCAGTACTTC
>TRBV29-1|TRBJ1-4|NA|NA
CSAEGGTPGKLFF
TGCAGCGCCGAAGGGGGGACACCAGGAAAACTGTTTTTT
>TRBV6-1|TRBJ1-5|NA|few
CASSELGGGNQPQHF
TGTGCCAGCAGTGAACTTGGGGGCGGCAATCAGCCCCAGCATTTT
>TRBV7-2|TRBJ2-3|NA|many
CASSFHRADTQYF
TGTGCCAGCAGCTTTCATAGAGCAGATACGCAGTATTTT
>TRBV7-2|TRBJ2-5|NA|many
CASSLPRWGERETQYF
TGTGCCAGCAGCTTACCCCGCTGGGGGGAGAGAGAGACCCAGTACTTC
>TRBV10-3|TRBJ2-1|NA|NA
CAISDGSYNEQFF
TGTGCCATCAGTGACGGCTCCTACAATGAGCAGTTCTTC
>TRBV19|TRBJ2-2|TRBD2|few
CASNLGRAFNTGELFF
TGTGCCAGTAATTTGGGGAGGGCGTTTAACACCGGGGAGCTGTTTTTT
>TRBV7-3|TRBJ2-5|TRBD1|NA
CASSPLGQGETQYF
TGTGCCAGCAGCCCACTCGGACAGGGGGAGACCCAGTACTTC
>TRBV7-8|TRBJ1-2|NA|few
CASSSTSAGADYGYTF
TGTGCCAGCAGCTCCACCTCGGCAGGGGCGGACTATGGCTACACCTTC
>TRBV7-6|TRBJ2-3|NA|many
CASSPEGDTQYF
TGTGCCAGCAGCCCCGAAGGAGATACGCAGTATTTT
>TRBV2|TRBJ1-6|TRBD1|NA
CASSESPTRDRDF
TGTGCCAGCAGTGAATCACCGACCCGGGACAGGGACTTT
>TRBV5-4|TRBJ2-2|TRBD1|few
CASSTGGRGTGELFF
TGTGCCAGCAGTACAGGGGGCAGGGGCACCGGGGAGCTGTTTTTT
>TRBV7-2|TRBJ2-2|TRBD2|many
CASSVSGGQNTGELFF
TGTGCCAGCAGCGTTAGCGGGGGGCAGAACACCGGGGAGCTGTTTTTT
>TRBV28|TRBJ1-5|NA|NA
CASSLPTVDSNQPQHF
TGTGCCAGCAGTTTACCGACCGTAGATAGCAATCAGCCCCAGCATTTT
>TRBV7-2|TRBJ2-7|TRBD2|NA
CASGISAGGFYEQYF
TGTGCCAGCGGGATATCAGCGGGAGGCTTCTACGAGCAGTACTTC
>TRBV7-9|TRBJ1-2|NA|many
CASSLGRRQRNYGYTF
TGTGCCAGCAGCTTAGGCCGGCGGCAGCGTAACTATGGCTACACCTTC
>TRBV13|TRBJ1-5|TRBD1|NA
CASSRRDRGDQPQHF
TGTGCCAGCAGCAGACGGGACAGGGGGGATCAGCCCCAGCATTTT
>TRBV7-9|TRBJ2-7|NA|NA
CASSWTVGDLARGYEQYF
TGTGCCAGCAGCTGGACAGTGGGGGACCTGGCGCGTGGCTACGAGCAGTACTTC
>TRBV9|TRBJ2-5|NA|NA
CASSVGPTGPQETQYF
TGTGCCAGCAGCGTAGGCCCAACGGGCCCACAAGAGACCCAGTACTTC
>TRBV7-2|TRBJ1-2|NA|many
CASSSRKGGLGGYTF
TGTGCCAGCAGCTCCCGCAAAGGAGGGTTGGGAGGCTACACCTTC
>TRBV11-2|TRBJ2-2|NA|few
CASSLGQTYTGELFF
TGTGCCAGCAGCTTAGGACAGACCTACACCGGGGAGCTGTTTTTT
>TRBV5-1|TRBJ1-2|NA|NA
CASTPGRPYGYTF
TGCGCCAGCACTCCAGGGAGACCCTATGGCTACACCTTC
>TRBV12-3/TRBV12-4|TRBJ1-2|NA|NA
CASSFSPESGWDYGYTF
TGTGCCAGCAGTTTCTCCCCGGAGTCCGGGTGGGACTATGGCTACACCTTC
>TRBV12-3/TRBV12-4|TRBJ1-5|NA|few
CASTRGDKNQPQHF
TGTGCCAGCACTCGAGGGGACAAAAATCAGCCCCAGCATTTT
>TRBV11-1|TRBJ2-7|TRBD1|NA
CASSLRFGTVYEQYF
TGTGCCAGCAGCTTAAGGTTCGGGACAGTATACGAGCAGTACTTC
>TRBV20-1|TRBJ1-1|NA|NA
CSAGYGTDRTEAFF
TGCAGTGCGGGTTATGGGACGGATCGCACTGAAGCTTTCTTT
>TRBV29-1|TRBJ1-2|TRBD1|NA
CSVPTGNNYGYTF
TGCAGCGTCCCGACAGGGAACAACTATGGCTACACCTTC
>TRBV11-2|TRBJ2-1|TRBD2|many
CASREAGDLNEQFF
TGTGCCAGCAGGGAAGCGGGGGACCTCAATGAGCAGTTCTTC
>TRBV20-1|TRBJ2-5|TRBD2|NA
CSAREIGGRSPETQYF
TGCAGTGCTAGAGAGATCGGCGGGAGGTCCCCAGAGACCCAGTACTTC
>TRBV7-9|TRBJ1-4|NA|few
CASSLPSGVNEKLFF
TGTGCCAGCAGCTTACCGTCAGGGGTTAATGAAAAACTGTTTTTT
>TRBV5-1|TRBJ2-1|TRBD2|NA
CASSFTSGSVNEQFF
TGCGCCAGCAGCTTCACTAGCGGGAGTGTTAATGAGCAGTTCTTC
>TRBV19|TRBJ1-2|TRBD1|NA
CASSFDRGNGYTF
TGTGCCAGTAGCTTTGACAGGGGGAATGGCTACACCTTC
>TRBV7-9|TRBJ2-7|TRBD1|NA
CASSRLGQGAYEQYF
TGTGCCAGCAGCCGCCTGGGACAGGGGGCCTACGAGCAGTACTTC
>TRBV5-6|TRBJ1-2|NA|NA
CASTDGGGGDNYGYTF
TGTGCCAGCACCGACGGCGGTGGAGGGGATAACTATGGCTACACCTTC
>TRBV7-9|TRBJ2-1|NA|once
CASSTGTSEQFF
TGTGCCAGCAGCACCGGGACATCTGAGCAGTTCTTC
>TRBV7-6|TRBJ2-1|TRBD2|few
CASSPWTSRDEQFF
TGTGCCAGCAGCCCTTGGACTAGCCGGGATGAGCAGTTCTTC
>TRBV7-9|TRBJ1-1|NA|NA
CASSQQGSYTEAFF
TGTGCCAGCAGTCAGCAAGGGTCCTACACTGAAGCTTTCTTT
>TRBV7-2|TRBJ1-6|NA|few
CASRPGTGPLHF
TGTGCCAGTCGGCCGGGGACCGGACCCCTCCACTTT
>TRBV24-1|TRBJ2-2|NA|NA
CATSQERANTGELFF
TGTGCCACCAGTCAAGAACGGGCCAACACCGGGGAGCTGTTTTTT
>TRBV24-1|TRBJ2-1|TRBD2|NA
CATSDLGLAGAEQFF
TGTGCCACCAGTGATTTAGGACTAGCGGGAGCTGAGCAGTTCTTC
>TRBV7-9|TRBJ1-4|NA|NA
CASSLWGDNEKLFF
TGTGCCAGCAGCTTATGGGGAGACAATGAAAAACTGTTTTTT
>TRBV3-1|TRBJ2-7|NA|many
CAIAQGVLYEQYF
TGTGCCATCGCTCAAGGGGTTCTCTACGAGCAGTACTTC
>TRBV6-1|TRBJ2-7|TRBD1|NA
CASSEAGRDRGYEQYF
TGTGCCAGCAGTGAAGCGGGGAGAGACAGGGGATACGAGCAGTACTTC
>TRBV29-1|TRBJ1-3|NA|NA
CSADSSGNTIYF
TGCAGCGCGGACAGCTCTGGAAACACCATATATTTT
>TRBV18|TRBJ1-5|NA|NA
CASSGNGNQPQHF
TGTGCCAGCTCAGGGAATGGCAATCAGCCCCAGCATTTT
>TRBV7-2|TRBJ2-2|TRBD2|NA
CASSLVAGDITGELFF
TGTGCCAGCAGCTTAGTGGCGGGAGACATCACCGGGGAGCTGTTTTTT
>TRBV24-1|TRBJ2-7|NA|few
CATSGRQGGEQYF
TGTGCCACCAGTGGACGACAGGGAGGGGAGCAGTACTTC
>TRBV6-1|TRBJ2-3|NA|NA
CASSEPRGSGTDTQYF
TGTGCCAGCAGTGAACCGCGGGGTTCAGGCACAGATACGCAGTATTTT
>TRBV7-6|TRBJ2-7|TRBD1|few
CASSRGQGASYEQYF
TGTGCCAGCAGCCGGGGACAGGGGGCATCCTACGAGCAGTACTTC